This TCR beta chain derives from a study of shared clonotypes between healthy human individuals. General study findings and limits: Naive subsets usually exceeded memory subsets in estimated richness. The study found lower generation probabilities in non-shared clonotypes than in those shared by all four donors.

About this clone: Its specificity is unknown.

Generated by immunoSEQ multiplex PCR, the TCRdb table keeps only in-frame clones and is missing some. Here the sample spans roughly 2.2 million clones, approximately 95% being singletons. The sample comprised naive CD4+ T cells from PBMCs. The subset denotes: CD45RA+ positively selected. The receptor was isolated from a young man in good health. Some clones in this sample may be carry-over from other donors' samples.

For the CDR3, the DNA is TGTGCCAGCAGCCCTCGCCGGGCCACCTCTTACAATGAGCAGTTCTTC. Its translation is CASSPRRATSYNEQFF. The rearrangement links TRBV7-2 to TRBJ2-1; no clear D gene. CDR1 and CDR2 (germline): SGHTA, FQGNSA. V shed 5 bases and J shed 4 bases, with 18 bases lying between them. This CDR3 has 16 amino acids.